These 4 T cell receptor beta chains were all obtained from the same sample, sequenced in a study of Ad26.COV2.S vaccination and SARS-CoV-2 variants. Noted treatment: some 20 received Ad26.COV2.S at low or high dose, single or two shots; about 5 received placebo; per-sample allocation not given. Sample collection was performed on day 63 after the first vaccine or placebo injection. TCRdb keeps only in-frame clones here, not all; method: immunoSEQ multiplex PCR. The sample lists about 680,000 clones, about 90% seen once, with approximately 1.5% in the top ten. The material was peripheral blood, obtained in a trial of Ad26.COV2.S vaccine versus placebo. These receptors were taken from a person between 18 and 60 years old who received the Ad26.COV2.S COVID-19 vaccine or a placebo.

Only one count was recorded for this clone. This chain joins TRBV5-1 and TRBJ2-2; D perhaps matches TRBD1 (6 bases). Trimming cost V 4 bases and J 5 bases, with 18 bases left between them. Per germline, CDR1 SGHRS and CDR2 YFSETQ. This CDR3 comprises 16 residues. The CDR3 loop is CASSPNLQGDTGELFF. Written as DNA, the CDR3 is TGCGCCAGCAGCCCAAACCTACAGGGTGATACCGGGGAGCTGTTTTTT.

Ten or more counts support this clone. The rearrangement joins TRBV19 to TRBJ1-2; no clear D. The CDR3 length is 12 residues. The ends were cut back, 3 bases at V and 7 bases at J, with 9 bases in the middle. The germline CDR1 and CDR2 sequences are LNHDA and SQIVND (reference sequence). As DNA, the CDR3 is TGTGCCAGTAGTATCGGGTCTTCTGGCTACACCTTC. Amino acids: CASSIGSSGYTF.

The rearrangement links TRBV29-1 to TRBJ2-3; 7 bases map to TRBD1. In germline, CDR1 is SQVTM, CDR2 ANQGSEA. The CDR3 totals 13 residues. Trimming took 2 bases from V and 4 from J; bases not matched to a gene: 3. In DNA, the CDR3 is TGCAGCGTTGAATTGCAGGGGGCAGATACGCAGTATTTT. Amino acids: CSVELQGADTQYF.

The CDR3 here is CASSLSLAAAGAYEQYF. CDR3 nucleotides: TGTGCCAGCAGCTTATCTCTAGCGGCTGCGGGGGCCTACGAGCAGTACTTC. The V gene is TRBV7-2, the J gene TRBJ2-7; 7 bases are a match to TRBD2. J gave up 2 bases and V 2 bases, and 12 bases lay outside the gene matches. The CDR3 spans 17 residues. Germline V CDR1 and CDR2: SGHTA, FQGNSA.